Reported below is one TCR beta chain. Its target is unknown. This entry is derived from a study of shared clonotypes between healthy human individuals. Overall study findings and caveats: Across subsets, estimated richness was generally greater for naive than for memory populations.

Source study methods: ImmunoSEQ supplied junction-only sequences lacking quality scores, so filtering was different. Clones were sequenced by immunoSEQ multiplex PCR, and TCRdb holds only the in-frame ones, with some missing. V and J calls and clone size come straight from that table; D and trimming were deduced from the DNA. The repertoire holds about 990,000 clones, with 78% as singletons. The receptor was isolated from a man aged 18 to 29 in good health. Some clones in this sample may be carry-over from other donors' samples. The sequenced sample was memory CD4+ T cells from PBMCs. Subset given: CD45RA-negative fraction.

CDR3 protein: CASSLEVRGPMNTEAFF. In DNA form, the CDR3 reads TGTGCCAGCAGCTTGGAAGTCAGGGGGCCAATGAACACTGAAGCTTTCTTT. This chain connects TRBV5-6 to TRBJ1-1; 8 bases match TRBD1. The CDR3 runs to 17 residues. With V trimmed by 0 bases and J by 0 bases, 7 bases remained unmatched. Per germline, CDR1 SGHDT and CDR2 YYEEEE.